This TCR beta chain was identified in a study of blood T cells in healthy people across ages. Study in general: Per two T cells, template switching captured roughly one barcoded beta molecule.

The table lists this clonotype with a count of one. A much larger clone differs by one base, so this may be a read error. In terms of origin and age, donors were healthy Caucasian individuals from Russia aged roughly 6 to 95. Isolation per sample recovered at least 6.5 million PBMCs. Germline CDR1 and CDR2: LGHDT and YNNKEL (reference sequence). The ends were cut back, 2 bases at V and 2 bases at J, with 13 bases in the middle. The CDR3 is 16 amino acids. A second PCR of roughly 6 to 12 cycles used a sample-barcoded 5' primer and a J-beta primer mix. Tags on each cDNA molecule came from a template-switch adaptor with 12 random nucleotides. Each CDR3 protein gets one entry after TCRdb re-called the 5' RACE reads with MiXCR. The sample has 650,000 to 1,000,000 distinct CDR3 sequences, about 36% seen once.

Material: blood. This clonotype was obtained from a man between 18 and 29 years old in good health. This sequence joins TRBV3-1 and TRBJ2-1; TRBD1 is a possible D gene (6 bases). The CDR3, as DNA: TGTGCCAGCAGCCAATTACAGGGAAGCCCCTACAATGAGCAGTTCTTC. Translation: CASSQLQGSPYNEQFF.